This entry lists 25 T cell receptor beta chains sequenced from one sample in a study of CD8 T cell repertoires and HIV-1 epitope variants. The assay was immunoSEQ multiplex PCR, and TCRdb's table has in-frame clones only and misses some. The top ten hold around 25% of the sample, which has under 100,000 clones, roughly four fifths seen once. Sequences were obtained from uncultured baseline CD8+ T cells from peripheral blood mononuclear cells (PBMCs). The receptors were sampled from a male donor with HIV.

The rearrangement uses TRBV6-4 and TRBJ2-1; D gene uncertain. Germline values: CDR1 MRHNA, CDR2 SNTAGT. This CDR3 region has 11 residues. V lost 3 bases to trimming and J lost 10 bases, with 7 bases between them. Here the CDR3 DNA reads TGTGCCAGCAGTGAACCAGTCGAGCAGTTCTTC. This gives the protein CASSEPVEQFF.

The genes are TRBV19 and TRBJ2-6, with D possibly TRBD1 on 6 matching bases. CDR3 length equals 14 residues. Trimming took off 6 bases at V and 3 bases at J, with 9 bases between the two ends. Germline loops: CDR1 LNHDA, CDR2 SQIVND (reference sequence). As DNA, the CDR3 is TGTGCCAGTAGCCTGGACAGTGGGGCCAACGTCCTGACTTTC. Translating it yields CASSLDSGANVLTF.

The chain couples TRBV4-2 to TRBJ2-7, with D tentatively TRBD2 (7 bases). CDR1 is LGHNA and CDR2 is YNFKEQ in the germline V gene. V lost 0 bases and J lost 5, with 14 bases in between. This CDR3 has 15 residues. CDR3: CASSQEGGGRNEQYF. CDR3 sequence (DNA): TGTGCCAGCAGCCAAGAGGGCGGGGGCAGGAACGAGCAGTACTTC.

The rearrangement uses TRBV5-1 and TRBJ2-7, with 7 bases that match TRBD1. This CDR3 is built from 14 residues. The J segment lost 4 bases and the V segment lost 0 bases, leaving 4 bases of the junction unmatched. CDR1 is SGHRS, CDR2 YFSETQ, per germline. The CDR3 nucleotides are TGCGCCAGCAGCTTGGACGGCAGGGGGTACGAGCAGTACTTC. Translation gives CASSLDGRGYEQYF.

The chain joins TRBV9 to TRBJ2-5; no clear D. The CDR3 consists of 14 residues. Germline V gene lookup returns CDR1 SGDLS and CDR2 YYNGEE. The V end lost 2 bases, the J end lost 2 bases, and 10 bases lay between the germline ends. Written as DNA, the CDR3 is TGTGCCAGCAGCGTTAGTGCAGGACAAGAGACCCAGTACTTC. It codes for CASSVSAGQETQYF.

The chain combines TRBV5-6 with TRBJ1-1; no clear D. The CDR3 has 13 residues. The V end was cut by 2 bases, the J end by 10 bases, with 15 bases between. Germline assignment: CDR1 SGHDT and CDR2 YYEEEE. The CDR3 DNA sequence: TGTGCCAGCAGCTTTGTGGCCAGGCGGGCAGCTTTCTTT. Encoded protein: CASSFVARRAAFF.

This chain links TRBV14 with TRBJ2-3; TRBD2 agrees at 7 bases. CDR3 length: 17 residues. V gave up 1 base and J gave up 6 bases; unmatched junction bases: 13. Germline-derived CDR1 and CDR2 are SGHDN and FVKESK. The CDR3 nucleotides read TGTGCCAGCAGCCAAGCCAGACTAGCCGCTCGTAGGGATACGCAGTATTTT. Residues: CASSQARLAARRDTQYF.

Regarding this clone: At one end the junction does not follow the germline gene, possibly because of a read error. The CDR3 coding sequence is TGTGCCAGTAGTATAGATCTTAGGGATCTAAGAAACTTC. Translating it yields CASSIDLRDLRNF. This chain links TRBV19 with TRBJ2-5; D ambiguous. The germline gives CDR1 LNHDA, CDR2 SQIVND (reference sequence). The CDR3 sequence is 13 residues long.

The J gene is TRBJ2-1, the V gene TRBV29-1; D unresolved. Trimming left V 3 bases short and J 3 bases short, with 9 bases between. Germline CDR1 and CDR2: SQVTM and ANQGSEA. The length of the CDR3 is 13 residues. The CDR3 DNA follows: TGCAGCGTTGATTTCAAGGGCTACAATGAGCAGTTCTTC. This encodes CSVDFKGYNEQFF.

V is TRBV28 and J is TRBJ2-3, with D hard to call. This CDR3 has 11 residues. Trimming stripped 5 bases from V and 2 bases from J, with 2 bases between. Germline assignment: CDR1 MDHEN and CDR2 SYDVKM. CDR3 loop: CASSITDTQYF. CDR3 nucleotides: TGTGCCAGCAGTATCACAGATACGCAGTATTTT.

J is TRBJ1-5 and V is TRBV7-2; D may be TRBD1 (6 bases). Germline values: CDR1 SGHTA, CDR2 FQGNSA. V lost 5 bases and J 6 bases, leaving 17 bases between the germline ends. CDR3 size: 15 residues. The DNA of the CDR3 is TGTGCCAGCAGCGTCGACAGGAGCGGGAGTCAGCCCCAGCATTTT. Translated: CASSVDRSGSQPQHF.

V usage is TRBV5-8 and J usage is TRBJ2-1, with D possibly being TRBD1 or TRBD2 (7 bases each). The CDR3 is 15 amino acids. Trimming stripped 1 base from V and 4 bases from J, with 12 bases between. Germline CDR1 SGHTS, CDR2 YDEGEE. CDR3 sequence (DNA): TGTGCCAGCAGCTTGTGGCAGGGGGGGTACAATGAGCAGTTCTTC. This codes for CASSLWQGGYNEQFF.

This rearrangement joins TRBV30 to TRBJ2-5; D possibly corresponds to TRBD2 (6 bases). The CDR3 is made up of 12 amino acids. Trimming removed 3 bases at V and 5 bases at J, with 10 bases between. Per the germline V gene, CDR1 is GTSNPN and CDR2 is SVGIG (reference sequence). CDR3 protein: CAWRGGGETQYF. The CDR3 coding sequence is TGTGCCTGGAGAGGCGGAGGGGAGACCCAGTACTTC.

The rearrangement uses TRBV6-5 and TRBJ1-1; no reliable D call. In germline, CDR1 is MNHEY, CDR2 SVGAGI. The CDR3 is 14 residues long. V was clipped by 6 bases and J by 4 bases, with 15 bases between them. CDR3 sequence: CASRIKGWATEAFF. The CDR3 nucleotides are TGTGCCAGCAGGATCAAGGGTTGGGCCACTGAAGCTTTCTTT.

This clone was counted only a few times. The gene calls are TRBV19 and TRBJ1-5, with D perhaps matching TRBD1 (6 bases). The germline V and J ends were trimmed by 4 bases and 2 bases, with 15 bases remaining between them. The germline V gene has CDR1 LNHDA and CDR2 SQIVND (reference sequence). CDR3 length equals 16 residues. The CDR3 nucleotides read TGTGCCAGTAGTAGGGCCGGGGGGGCTGGCAATCAGCCCCAGCATTTT. It is translated as CASSRAGGAGNQPQHF.

This clone has a handful of counts. The gene calls are TRBV19 and TRBJ2-1; 12 bases agree with TRBD2. The germline gives CDR1 LNHDA, CDR2 SQIVND (reference sequence). The CDR3 extends over 14 amino acids. Trimming removed 4 bases from V and 7 bases from J; junction bases left unmatched: 2. CDR3 region: CASSTGLAGNEQFF. The CDR3 coding sequence is TGTGCCAGTAGTACAGGACTAGCGGGGAATGAGCAGTTCTTC.

This clone is a singleton in its sample. This chain joins TRBV5-1 and TRBJ2-1; D possibly corresponds to TRBD2 (6 bases). The germline V and J ends were trimmed by 1 base and 5 bases, with 13 bases remaining between them. CDR1 and CDR2 from the germline V gene are SGHRS and YFSETQ. CDR3 length equals 15 residues. CDR3 coding DNA: TGCGCCAGCAGCTTGTCAGCCGGGAGTGACAATGAGCAGTTCTTC. Its translation is CASSLSAGSDNEQFF.

The rearrangement uses TRBV5-5 and TRBJ2-6; no clear D gene. CDR3 length: 15 amino acids. Trimming pared 0 bases from V and 4 bases from J, leaving 8 bases between. CDR1 and CDR2 (germline): SGHKS, YYEKEE (reference sequence). CDR3 amino acids: CASSLGLPGANVLTF. Written as DNA, the CDR3 is TGTGCCAGCAGCTTGGGGTTACCCGGGGCCAACGTCCTGACTTTC.

The rearrangement links TRBV6-5 to TRBJ1-5; no firm D call. V lost 6 bases and J lost 4, with 10 bases in between. This CDR3 is 13 amino acids long. Germline values: CDR1 MNHEY, CDR2 SVGAGI. CDR3 region: CASRGRSNQPQHF. The CDR3 DNA reads TGTGCCAGCAGAGGACGGAGTAATCAGCCCCAGCATTTT.

This clone turned up a few times. The rearrangement uses TRBV30 and TRBJ1-6; 7 bases map to TRBD1. V shed 3 bases, J shed 7 bases, and the junction held 3 bases outside the gene matches. Germline values: CDR1 GTSNPN, CDR2 SVGIG (reference sequence). There are 13 residues in the CDR3. For the CDR3, the DNA is TGTGCCTGGAGGGACAGGAGGAATTCACCCCTCCACTTT. It yields the protein CAWRDRRNSPLHF.

V is TRBV7-2 and J is TRBJ1-2, with 8 bases that match TRBD1. This CDR3 contains 13 residues. J lost 4 bases, V lost 4 bases, and 2 bases had no gene match. The germline gives CDR1 SGHTA, CDR2 FQGNSA. The CDR3 DNA reads as TGTGCCAGCAGCTCGACAGGGGTCTATGGCTACACCTTC. Protein: CASSSTGVYGYTF.

The chain is built from TRBV5-1 and TRBJ1-1; possibly TRBD1 for D (5 bases). The germline V gene encodes CDR1 SGHRS and CDR2 YFSETQ. The CDR3 contains 14 residues. V was cut by 0 bases and J by 5 bases, with 11 bases left in between. In nucleotides, the CDR3 is TGCGCCAGCAGCTTGGAGGCAGGGCTAACTGAAGCTTTCTTT. Translated: CASSLEAGLTEAFF. Together with reference TRBV5-1 and TRBJ1-1, the CDR3 gives the full variable domain: KAGVTQTPRYLIKTRGQQVTLSCSPISGHRSVSWYQQTPGQGLQFLFEYFSETQRNKGNFPGRFSGRQFSNSRSEMNVSTLELGDSALYLCASSLEAGLTEAFFGQGTRLTVV.

This clone was detected a few times. The V call is TRBV5-6, the J call TRBJ2-7, with 8 bases matching TRBD1. Trimming took 4 bases from V and 2 from J; bases not matched to a gene: 5. Germline values: CDR1 SGHDT, CDR2 YYEEEE. The CDR3 consists of 14 residues. The CDR3 nucleotides are TGTGCCAGCAGCAAGACAGGGGAAACCTACGAGCAGTACTTC. Protein: CASSKTGETYEQYF. The full variable domain, its missing parts supplied by reference TRBV5-6 and TRBJ2-7, is DAGVTQSPTHLIKTRGQQVTLRCSPKSGHDTVSWYQQALGQGPQFIFQYYEEEERQRGNFPDRFSGHQFPNYSSELNVNALLLGDSALYLCASSKTGETYEQYFGPGTRLTVT.

This clone was picked up a small number of times. The chain combines TRBV11-1 with TRBJ1-6, with D possibly matching TRBD1 (6 bases). V was clipped by 5 bases and J by 0 bases, with 17 bases between them. CDR1 and CDR2 (germline): SGHAT, FQDESV (reference sequence). The CDR3 has 18 amino acids. The CDR3 here is CASSRWTAPSSYNSPLHF. DNA for the CDR3: TGTGCCAGCAGCCGTTGGACAGCTCCCAGCTCCTATAATTCACCCCTCCACTTT.

The chain carries TRBV6-5 and TRBJ2-6; D is ambiguous. Germline-derived CDR1 and CDR2 are MNHEY and SVGAGI. V was clipped by 4 bases and J by 2 bases, with 12 bases between them. The CDR3 is 16 residues long. The CDR3 spells CASSSLEVTGANVLTF. The CDR3 DNA is TGTGCCAGCAGTTCACTTGAGGTGACTGGGGCCAACGTCCTGACTTTC.